The 8 T cell receptor beta chains reported below all come from one sample, sequenced in a study of T cell changes during pregnancy in multiple sclerosis. Repertoires were generated with immunoSEQ multiplex PCR, while TCRdb's copy carries only in-frame clones and drops some. The profile shows around 70,000 clones, just under 95% of them singletons. The sequenced sample was peripheral blood, obtained after pregnancy. The source of these receptors is a female donor in good health, enrolled as a control in a pregnancy study.

V usage is TRBV21-1 and J usage is TRBJ2-1; the D call of TRBD1 is as the table states it, not checked on the DNA. TRBV21-1 is labeled a pseudogene. The CDR3 sequence is 13 residues long. DNA for the CDR3: TGTGCCAGCAGCAAAGGAGACAGGACAGAGCAGTTCTTC. This translates into CASSKGDRTEQFF.

The chain couples TRBV6-4 to TRBJ1-2; unclear D gene. Between the trimmed V and J ends, which lost 3 bases and 0 bases, there was a span of 8 bases. CDR1 and CDR2 (germline): MRHNA, SNTAGT. This CDR3 is 14 amino acids long. CDR3 bases: TGTGCCAGCAGTGAGGGCCCCTCTAACTATGGCTACACCTTC. Protein: CASSEGPSNYGYTF.

The chain employs TRBV14 and TRBJ2-7, with unresolved D. V gave up 5 bases and J gave up 7 bases, with 18 bases separating them. This CDR3 is 14 amino acids long. Per the germline V gene, CDR1 is SGHDN and CDR2 is FVKESK. As DNA, the CDR3 is TGTGCCAGCAGCAGTCGGGTCATCTCGTGGGAGCAGTACTTC. It is translated as CASSSRVISWEQYF.

The chain carries TRBV4-3 and TRBJ2-7; TRBD1 matches at 9 bases. From germline, CDR1 is LGHNA and CDR2 YSLEER. Losses at the gene ends were 4 bases for V and 3 bases for J; bases not matched to a gene: 7. CDR3 size: 15 residues. The CDR3 DNA reads TGCGCCAGCAGCCCCGGGACAGGGACGGACTACGAGCAGTACTTC. Its protein product is CASSPGTGTDYEQYF.

This clone has more than one count but fewer than ten. The chain couples TRBV7-6 to TRBJ2-7, with 9 bases identical to TRBD1. Trimming took 5 bases from V and 2 from J; bases not matched to a gene: 4. The CDR3 sequence is 14 residues long. The germline V gene has CDR1 SGHVS and CDR2 FNYEAQ. In DNA form, the CDR3 reads TGTGCCAGCAGCAGCGGGACAGGGACCTACGAGCAGTACTTC. Translation gives CASSSGTGTYEQYF.

The CDR3 reads CASSFLGAGTGYGYTF. DNA for the CDR3: TGTGCCAGCAGCTTTTTGGGGGCAGGGACCGGCTATGGCTACACCTTC. V is TRBV7-8 and J is TRBJ1-2, with D possibly being TRBD1 (6 bases). V lost 3 bases and J 4 bases, leaving 18 bases between the germline ends. This CDR3 contains 16 residues. Germline CDR1 and CDR2: SGHVS and FQNEAQ.

The genes are TRBV7-2 and TRBJ2-1, with TRBD2 identical over 9 bases. Looked up from germline, CDR1 is SGHTA and CDR2 is FQGNSA. The CDR3 length is 15 residues. J gave up 6 bases and V 2 bases, and 5 bases lay outside the gene matches. Here the CDR3 DNA reads TGTGCCAGCAGCTTAACTAGCGGGTTGCTCAATGAGCAGTTCTTC. This encodes CASSLTSGLLNEQFF. Supplemented by reference TRBV7-2 and TRBJ2-1, the full variable domain reads GAGVSQSPSNKVTEKGKDVELRCDPISGHTALYWYRQSLGQGLEFLIYFQGNSAPDKSGLPSDRFSAERTGGSVSTLTIQRTQQEDSAVYLCASSLTSGLLNEQFFGPGTRLTVL.

This rearrangement joins TRBV19 to TRBJ1-5; TRBD1 matches 12 bases. The V segment lost 1 base and the J segment 6 bases; nucleotides outside the gene matches: 4. The germline V gene has CDR1 LNHDA and CDR2 SQIVND (reference sequence). The CDR3 runs to 16 residues. DNA for the CDR3: TGTGCCAGTAGTATAGCCGGGACAGGGGGCGGTCAGCCCCAGCATTTT. Its translation: CASSIAGTGGGQPQHF. The full variable domain, its missing parts supplied by reference TRBV19 and TRBJ1-5, is DGGITQSPKYLFRKEGQNVTLSCEQNLNHDAMYWYRQDPGQGLRLIYYSQIVNDFQKGDIAEGYSVSREKKESFPLTVTSAQKNPTAFYLCASSIAGTGGGQPQHFGDGTRLSIL.